The 21 T cell receptor beta chains given below trace back to one sample, sequenced in a study of CD8 T cells in ankylosing spondylitis (dated by TCRdb to 2016 to 2017). The library was prepared using 5' RACE. Data came from an Illumina HiSeq 2500. TCRdb cleaned the public reads at Q25 with fastp, built clones with MiXCR and kept in-frame beta chains. Rows are unified per CDR3 protein, each entry keeping the most common DNA and genes. The sample contains just under 350,000 distinct CDR3 sequences, approximately 14% of them found a single time. The ten largest make up less than 1.1% of the sample. Sequenced input: blood, either unsorted or a sorted T cell fraction (not recorded which). The receptors come from a male donor with ankylosing spondylitis or in good health (not recorded which).

The chain uses TRBV7-9 and TRBJ1-3; possible D gene TRBD1, 6 bases. This CDR3 comprises 16 residues. The V end was cut by 3 bases, the J end by 1 base, with 13 bases between. Germline V lookup: CDR1 SEHNR, CDR2 FQNEAQ (reference sequence). The DNA for the CDR3 is TGTGCCAGCAGCTTGCTACCCGGGACATCTGGAAACACCATATATTTT. It translates to CASSLLPGTSGNTIYF.

In its sample, this clonotype was seen a few times. The V call is TRBV6-1, the J call TRBJ1-5; D unclear. The CDR3 is 13 residues long. The V end was cut by 2 bases, the J end by 9 bases, with 11 bases between. Germline CDR1 and CDR2: MNHNS and SASEGT. The CDR3 reads CASSEIGRSPQHF. CDR3 nucleotide sequence: TGTGCCAGCAGTGAAATTGGGAGATCGCCCCAGCATTTT.

This clonotype occurred a few times. The genes are TRBV7-9 and TRBJ2-1; D is possibly TRBD2 (5 bases). Germline V gene lookup returns CDR1 SEHNR and CDR2 FQNEAQ (reference sequence). V was trimmed by 1 base and J by 8 bases, leaving 15 bases between them. This CDR3 region has 15 residues. The CDR3 reads CASSLVASSSHEQFF. CDR3 DNA: TGTGCCAGCAGCTTAGTAGCGTCCAGCTCCCATGAGCAGTTCTTC.

This chain connects TRBV5-1 to TRBJ1-2; 7 nucleotides line up with TRBD1. V dropped 0 bases and J dropped 4; count of bases not matched to a gene: 9. Germline values: CDR1 SGHRS, CDR2 YFSETQ. The CDR3 sequence is 16 residues long. The CDR3 sequence is CASSLGTYRGTYGYTF. CDR3 sequence (DNA): TGCGCCAGCAGCTTGGGAACTTACAGGGGAACCTATGGCTACACCTTC. Combining the CDR3 with reference TRBV5-1 and TRBJ1-2 gives the whole variable domain KAGVTQTPRYLIKTRGQQVTLSCSPISGHRSVSWYQQTPGQGLQFLFEYFSETQRNKGNFPGRFSGRQFSNSRSEMNVSTLELGDSALYLCASSLGTYRGTYGYTFGSGTRLTVV.

The CDR3 region has the DNA TGCGCCAGCAGGCCCGTACAGGGGGGCACAGATACGCAGTATTTT. It specifies CASRPVQGGTDTQYF. The rearrangement joins TRBV5-1 to TRBJ2-3; 8 nucleotides align to TRBD1. Trimming cost V 5 bases and J 1 base; bases outside gene matches: 6. Germline-derived CDR1 and CDR2 are SGHRS and YFSETQ. CDR3 size: 15 residues.

This chain uses TRBV10-3 with TRBJ2-1; 7 positions agree with TRBD2. The ends lost 7 bases at V and 9 bases at J; junction bases unmatched: 15. CDR1 and CDR2 (germline): ENHRY, SYGVKD. The CDR3 extends over 15 amino acids. The CDR3 region is CAITPRAGEGVEQFF. CDR3 in DNA: TGTGCCATCACCCCTCGGGCGGGAGAGGGCGTTGAGCAGTTCTTC.

This clonotype was detected many times. V is TRBV7-9 and J is TRBJ2-5; weak D call: TRBD2 (6 bases). The CDR3 is 17 amino acids. V gave up 5 bases and J gave up 4 bases, with 23 bases separating them. CDR1 is SEHNR, CDR2 FQNEAQ, per germline (reference sequence). The CDR3 region is CASSLRTTQSRGETQYF. CDR3 coding DNA: TGTGCCAGCAGCCTCCGGACTACCCAAAGTAGGGGAGAGACCCAGTACTTC.

This clonotype has more than one count but fewer than ten. The J gene is TRBJ2-7, the V gene TRBV3-1, with 10 bases lining up with TRBD1. Germline CDR1 LGHDT, CDR2 YNNKEL (reference sequence). Trimming cost V 1 base and J 4 bases; bases outside gene matches: 4. The CDR3 loop spans 15 amino acids. The chain's CDR3 is CASSQGDRGRYEQYF. For the CDR3, the DNA is TGTGCCAGCAGCCAAGGGGACAGGGGAAGATACGAGCAGTACTTC.

The chain recombines TRBV18 with TRBJ2-3, with D possibly TRBD2 on 5 matching bases. Germline V gene data show CDR1 as KGHSH and CDR2 as LQKENI. The V gene lost 6 bases and the J gene lost 6 bases, with 13 bases spanning the gap. The CDR3 length is 13 residues. The CDR3 loop is CASSAGSRDTQYF. CDR3 in DNA: TGTGCCAGCTCCGCGGGCTCTAGGGATACGCAGTATTTT. Full variable domain (remainder filled in from reference TRBV18 and TRBJ2-3): NAGVMQNPRHLVRRRGQEARLRCSPMKGHSHVYWYRQLPEEGLKFMVYLQKENIIDESGMPKERFSAEFPKEGPSILRIQQVVRGDSAAYFCASSAGSRDTQYFGPGTRLTVL.

V gene TRBV20-1 combines with J gene TRBJ2-1, with 10 bases matching TRBD2. Germline CDR1 reads DFQATT; CDR2 reads SNEGSKA (reference sequence). The CDR3 covers 14 residues. V lost 6 bases and J lost 6; bases outside the gene matches: 8. CDR3 amino acids: CSAAPLAGPNEQFF. In DNA form, the CDR3 reads TGCAGTGCCGCCCCACTAGCGGGGCCCAATGAGCAGTTCTTC.

V gene TRBV27 combines with J gene TRBJ2-7; D gene uncertain. The CDR3 runs 14 residues. Per germline, CDR1 MNHEY and CDR2 SMNVEV (reference sequence). V lost 9 bases, J lost 6 bases, and 21 bases lay in between. The DNA of the CDR3 is TGTGCCAGTAGGACGGGCCCTCGGTTTGGCGAGCAGTACTTC. Amino acid sequence: CASRTGPRFGEQYF.

This clonotype was detected a few times. The CDR3 loop reads CASSQDLIRDRVSNVLTF. CDR3 bases: TGTGCCAGCAGCCAAGATTTGATCCGGGACAGGGTCTCGAACGTCCTGACTTTC. The rearrangement links TRBV4-2 to TRBJ2-6; 9 bases agree with TRBD1. The CDR3 runs 18 residues. Germline V gene data show CDR1 as LGHNA and CDR2 as YNFKEQ. The trim removed 0 bases at V and 10 bases at J, leaving 13 bases unmatched.

This clonotype was seen a few times. The chain links TRBV5-4 to TRBJ2-3; no clear D. Trimming shortened V by 0 bases and J by 4 bases, and 15 bases separated the two germline ends. Per germline, CDR1 SGHNT and CDR2 YYREEE (reference sequence). This CDR3 has 16 residues. CDR3 sequence reads: CASSLVDPALADTQYF. CDR3 bases: TGTGCCAGCAGCTTGGTGGATCCAGCTCTCGCAGATACGCAGTATTTT.

This clonotype was seen a few times. V gene TRBV27 combines with J gene TRBJ2-7; possible D gene TRBD2, 5 bases. Trimming shortened V by 0 bases and J by 2 bases, and 17 bases separated the two germline ends. The germline V gene encodes CDR1 MNHEY and CDR2 SMNVEV (reference sequence). The CDR3 runs to 17 residues. The CDR3 is CASSLSPGGMVTYEQYF. DNA of the CDR3: TGTGCCAGCAGTTTATCGCCAGGAGGAATGGTTACCTACGAGCAGTACTTC.

This clonotype was observed a handful of times. The chain joins TRBV2 to TRBJ1-2; 7 positions agree with TRBD1. CDR1 SNHLY and CDR2 FYNNEI come from the germline V gene. The CDR3 consists of 13 residues. With 7 bases clipped from V and 8 bases from J, the junction kept 10 bases outside the gene matches. The CDR3 DNA is TGTGCCAGCACTCCAAGAGGGACAGAAGGCTACACCTTC. It translates to CASTPRGTEGYTF.

This clonotype was detected a few times. The chain has TRBV20-1 and TRBJ1-1, with D hard to call. CDR1 is DFQATT and CDR2 is SNEGSKA in the germline V gene (reference sequence). The V and J ends lost 6 bases and 5 bases respectively, with 13 bases between them. The CDR3 has 12 residues. CDR3 amino acids: CSARRLRTEAFF. In nucleotides, the CDR3 is TGCAGTGCCCGTCGGTTGAGGACTGAAGCTTTCTTT.

The sample holds many counts of this clonotype. The chain has TRBV11-2 and TRBJ2-3; D is ambiguous. CDR1 and CDR2 from the germline V gene are SGHAT and FQNNGV. V was pared by 4 bases and J by 3 bases, with 8 bases between. CDR3 size: 13 residues. In nucleotides, the CDR3 is TGTGCCAGCAGCTCGGCTCCTACAGATACGCAGTATTTT. It translates to CASSSAPTDTQYF. Supplemented by reference TRBV11-2 and TRBJ2-3, the full variable domain reads EAGVAQSPRYKIIEKRQSVAFWCNPISGHATLYWYQQILGQGPKLLIQFQNNGVVDDSQLPKDRFSAERLKGVDSTLKIQPAKLEDSAVYLCASSSAPTDTQYFGPGTRLTVL.

The J gene is TRBJ2-7, the V gene TRBV12-3 or TRBV12-4; the D call may be TRBD1 or TRBD2 (5 bases each). V was trimmed by 6 bases and J by 2 bases, leaving 11 bases between them. The CDR3 has 13 residues. The CDR3 DNA follows: TGTGCCAGCAGCCTGACAGCGGCCTACGAGCAGTACTTC. It encodes CASSLTAAYEQYF.

This clonotype was counted only a few times. The chain is built from TRBV9 and TRBJ1-1; D is perhaps TRBD1 (6 bases). CDR3 length: 17 residues. V was clipped by 0 bases and J by 1 base, with 16 bases between them. CDR1 and CDR2 from the germline V gene are SGDLS and YYNGEE. Here the CDR3 DNA reads TGTGCCAGCAGCGTAGGAGCAGGGGCCTTCGGGAACACTGAAGCTTTCTTT. Encoded protein: CASSVGAGAFGNTEAFF.

This clonotype has a handful of counts. The V gene is TRBV10-3, the J gene TRBJ1-1; weak D call: TRBD1 (6 bases). Germline lookup yields CDR1 ENHRY and CDR2 SYGVKD. V was clipped by 5 bases and J by 4 bases, with 11 bases between them. The CDR3 has 13 amino acids. Here the CDR3 DNA reads TGTGCCATCAGTTACAGGGTTGGCACTGAAGCTTTCTTT. It yields the protein CAISYRVGTEAFF.

The DNA of the CDR3 is TGTGCCAGCAGCAAAGGTAGTAACTATGGCTACACCTTC. As protein: CASSKGSNYGYTF. The chain combines TRBV21-1 with TRBJ1-2. TRBV21-1 is flagged as a pseudogene. CDR3 length: 13 residues.